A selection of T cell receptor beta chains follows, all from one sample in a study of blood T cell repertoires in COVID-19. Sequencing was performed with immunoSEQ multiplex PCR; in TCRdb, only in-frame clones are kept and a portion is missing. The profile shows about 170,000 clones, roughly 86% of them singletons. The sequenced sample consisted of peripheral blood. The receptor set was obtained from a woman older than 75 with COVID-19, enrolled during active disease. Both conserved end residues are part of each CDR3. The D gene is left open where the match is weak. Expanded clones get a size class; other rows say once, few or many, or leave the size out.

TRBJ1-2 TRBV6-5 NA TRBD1 CASSSWTGRPNYGYTF TGTGCCAGCAGTTCTTGGACAGGGCGGCCGAACTATGGCTACACCTTC
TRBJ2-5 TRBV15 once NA CATSRGGGEVETQYF TGTGCCACCAGCAGGGGAGGGGGGGAGGTAGAGACCCAGTACTTC
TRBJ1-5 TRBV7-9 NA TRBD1 CASSLGTGWNQPQHF TGTGCCAGCAGCTTAGGGACAGGGTGGAATCAGCCCCAGCATTTT
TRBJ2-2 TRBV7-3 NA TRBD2 CASSPGLANTGELFF TGTGCCAGCAGCCCCGGACTAGCTAACACCGGGGAGCTGTTTTTT
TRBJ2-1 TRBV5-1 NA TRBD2 CASSTSLSGSEQFF TGCGCCAGCAGCACCTCCCTTAGCGGGAGTGAGCAGTTCTTC
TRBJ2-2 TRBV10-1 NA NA CASSDRASNTGELFF TGCGCCAGCAGTGACAGGGCAAGCAACACCGGGGAGCTGTTTTTT
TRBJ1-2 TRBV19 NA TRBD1 CASSARQGNYGYTF TGTGCCAGTAGTGCTCGACAGGGAAACTATGGCTACACCTTC
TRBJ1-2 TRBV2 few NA CASEGGKDGYTF TGTGCCAGCGAGGGGGGGAAGGATGGCTACACCTTC
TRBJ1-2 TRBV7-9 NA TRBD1 CASSLAFRGGDGYTF TGTGCCAGCAGCTTAGCGTTTAGAGGGGGCGATGGCTACACCTTC
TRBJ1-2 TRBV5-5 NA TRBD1 CASRPGGAGGYTF TGTGCCAGCAGACCAGGGGGCGCGGGAGGCTACACCTTC
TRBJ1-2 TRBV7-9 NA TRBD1 CASRVTGGDYGYTF TGTGCCAGCAGGGTCACAGGGGGGGACTATGGCTACACCTTC
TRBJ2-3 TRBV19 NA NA CASSPYSELDTQYF TGTGCCAGTAGTCCCTACTCCGAACTAGATACGCAGTATTTT
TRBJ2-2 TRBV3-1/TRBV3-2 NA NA CASSQLAMDGELFF TGTGCCAGCAGCCAACTAGCGATGGACGGGGAGCTGTTTTTT
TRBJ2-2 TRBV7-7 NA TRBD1 CASSKRQGPPNTGELFF TGTGCCAGCAGCAAGCGACAGGGCCCTCCCAACACCGGGGAGCTGTTTTTT
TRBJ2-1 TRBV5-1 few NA CASSLAGNYNEQFF TGCGCCAGCAGCTTGGCAGGGAACTACAATGAGCAGTTCTTC
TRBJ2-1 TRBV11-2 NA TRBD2 CASSTLRTSRNEQFF TGTGCCAGCAGCACGCTGAGGACTAGTAGGAATGAGCAGTTCTTC
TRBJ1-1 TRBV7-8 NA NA CASSLEGSVNTEAFF TGTGCCAGCAGCTTAGAAGGCAGCGTGAACACTGAAGCTTTCTTT
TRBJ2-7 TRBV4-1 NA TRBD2 CASSQDGLALYEQYF TGCGCCAGCAGCCAGGACGGACTAGCGCTCTACGAGCAGTACTTC
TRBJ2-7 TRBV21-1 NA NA CASSNREPWTHEQYF TGTGCCAGCAGCAACCGGGAGCCCTGGACCCACGAGCAGTACTTC
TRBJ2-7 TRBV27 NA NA CASSLSSRVGYEQYF TGTGCCAGCAGTTTATCGTCCCGGGTGGGCTACGAGCAGTACTTC
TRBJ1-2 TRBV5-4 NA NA CASSLISGDYGYTF TGTGCCAGCAGCTTGATCTCAGGGGACTATGGCTACACCTTC
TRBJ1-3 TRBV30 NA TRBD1 CAWGGQGGNTIYF TGTGCCTGGGGGGGACAGGGGGGAAACACCATATATTTT
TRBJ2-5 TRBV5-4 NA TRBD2 CASSPFPSGVQETQYF TGTGCCAGCAGCCCCTTTCCTAGCGGGGTACAAGAGACCCAGTACTTC
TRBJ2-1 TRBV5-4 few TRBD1 CASSFDRGTYNEQFF TGTGCCAGCAGCTTTGACAGGGGAACCTACAATGAGCAGTTCTTC
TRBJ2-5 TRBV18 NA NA CASSPIQQGVGETQYF TGTGCCAGCTCACCAATTCAACAGGGTGTTGGTGAGACCCAGTACTTC
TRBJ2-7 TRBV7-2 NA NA CASSLSSSLAHEQYF TGTGCCAGCAGCCTTAGTAGCAGCCTAGCCCACGAGCAGTACTTC
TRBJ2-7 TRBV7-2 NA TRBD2 CASSLGLASEQYF TGTGCCAGCAGCTTAGGACTAGCAAGCGAGCAGTACTTC
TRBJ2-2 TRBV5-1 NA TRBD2 CASSPGTSGVHTGELFF TGCGCCAGCAGCCCTGGGACTAGCGGAGTTCACACCGGGGAGCTGTTTTTT
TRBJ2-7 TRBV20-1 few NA CSASGLYEQYF TGCAGTGCTAGCGGTCTATACGAGCAGTACTTC
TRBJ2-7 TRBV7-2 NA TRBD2 CASSLASLADVSYEQYF TGTGCCAGCAGCTTAGCTTCCCTAGCGGACGTCTCCTACGAGCAGTACTTC
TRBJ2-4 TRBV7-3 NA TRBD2 CASSPLAGGLVQYF TGTGCCAGCAGCCCCCTAGCGGGAGGTTTGGTTCAGTACTTC
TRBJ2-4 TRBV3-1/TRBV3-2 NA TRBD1 CASSQPTGVENIQYF TGTGCCAGCAGCCAGCCGACAGGGGTCGAAAACATTCAGTACTTC
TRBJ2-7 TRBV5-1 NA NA CASSLAGGELGEQYF TGCGCCAGCAGCTTGGCCGGGGGAGAGCTGGGTGAGCAGTACTTC
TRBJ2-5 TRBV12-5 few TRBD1 CASGWGQPQETQYF TGTGCTAGTGGCTGGGGACAGCCCCAAGAGACCCAGTACTTC
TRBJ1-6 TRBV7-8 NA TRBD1 CASSPASGQGGDNSPLHF TGTGCCAGCAGCCCCGCTAGTGGACAGGGGGGCGATAATTCACCCCTCCACTTT
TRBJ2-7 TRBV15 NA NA CATSRRDSSYEQYF TGTGCCACCAGCCGCCGGGACTCTTCCTACGAGCAGTACTTC